The 3 T cell receptor beta chains listed next were all sequenced from one sample in a study of blood T cell repertoires in COVID-19. Profiling relied on immunoSEQ multiplex PCR, and the TCRdb table lists in-frame clones only, not all of them. The sample holds 250,000 to 300,000 clones, about nine tenths seen once. The sequenced material came from peripheral blood. These receptors were taken from a woman aged 25 to 39 with COVID-19, enrolled during active disease.

The V gene is TRBV27, the J gene TRBJ2-7; D is undetermined. The CDR3 runs to 11 residues. The V end lost 5 bases, the J end lost 3 bases, and 5 bases lay between the germline ends. The V gene's germline CDR1 is MNHEY and CDR2 SMNVEV (reference sequence). CDR3 DNA sequence: TGTGCCAGCAGTAATTACTACGAGCAGTACTTC. It encodes CASSNYYEQYF.

This clone was counted between two and nine times. The chain recombines TRBV2 with TRBJ2-7; D possibly corresponds to TRBD1 (6 bases). Between the trimmed V and J ends, which lost 6 bases and 3 bases, there was a span of 18 bases. The germline V gene encodes CDR1 SNHLY and CDR2 FYNNEI. The CDR3 contains 15 residues. CDR3 in amino acids: CASRPLQGGGYEQYF. CDR3 bases: TGTGCCAGCAGACCCCTACAGGGTGGGGGCTACGAGCAGTACTTC.

The rearrangement joins TRBV3-1 (or the pseudogene TRBV3-2) to TRBJ2-7, with a tentative D call TRBD2 (6 bases). The germline V and J ends were trimmed by 8 bases and 5 bases, with 13 bases remaining between them. The CDR3 sequence is 12 residues long. Germline CDR1 is LGHDT and CDR2 is YNNKEL (reference sequence). The CDR3 DNA reads TGTGCCAGCCGACGGGGGTACAACGAGCAGTACTTC. It is translated as CASRRGYNEQYF.